The T cell receptor beta chain under discussion was sequenced for a study of OX40 agonist ivuxolimab in advanced cancers. The table came from immunoSEQ multiplex PCR; TCRdb's copy has only in-frame clones and leaves some out. The sample consists of about 59,000 clones, roughly 90% of them appearing once. Samples were taken at baseline and on day 1 of cycles 4 and 7. The sequencing here drew on CD4+ or CD8+ T cells sorted from blood, taken in a trial of the OX40 agonist ivuxolimab. The clonotype comes from an adult with an advanced solid tumor such as melanoma, head and neck, liver or kidney cancer.

CDR3 sequence: CASSDQTANLYGYTF. The DNA of the CDR3 is TGTGCCAGTAGTGACCAGACAGCAAACCTCTATGGCTACACCTTC. The rearrangement uses TRBV19 and TRBJ1-2; D is possibly TRBD1 (5 bases). Germline CDR1 is LNHDA and CDR2 is SQIVND (reference sequence). This CDR3 contains 15 residues. V lost 5 bases and J 4 bases, leaving 17 bases between the germline ends. Drawing the rest from reference TRBV19 and TRBJ1-2, the complete variable domain is DGGITQSPKYLFRKEGQNVTLSCEQNLNHDAMYWYRQDPGQGLRLIYYSQIVNDFQKGDIAEGYSVSREKKESFPLTVTSAQKNPTAFYLCASSDQTANLYGYTFGSGTRLTVV.